The present T cell receptor (beta chain) was sequenced within a study of CD8 T cells in Susac syndrome. Study summary: Patients with Susac syndrome were therapy-naive, treated with corticosteroids, or treated with intravenous immunoglobulin alone when blood was collected.

Germline V gives CDR1 SGHKS, CDR2 YYEKEE (reference sequence). This CDR3 region has 13 residues. Deletions cut 0 bases from V and 6 bases from J, with 8 bases between. Study-wide points: Within Susac syndrome CD4+ T cell repertoires, clonal expansion was not evident.

This clonotype occurred once. Its antigen is undetermined. Negative isolation yielded CD8+ and CD4+ T cells; FACS enriched TEMRA cells. RNA was extracted with the RNeasy kit, and a quantity of 0.5 to 1 ug was reverse transcribed using random hexamers. TCRdb re-derived calls from the immunoSEQ multiplex PCR reads in MiXCR, one entry per CDR3 protein. Of around 170,000 distinct CDR3 sequences detected, around 95% appear once; the ten largest clones hold approximately 0.089%. This TCR was recovered from a human donor with Susac syndrome. The sequenced sample was CD4+ T cells from PBMCs. The chain joins TRBV5-5 to TRBJ2-3, with D unclear. The DNA for the CDR3 is TGTGCCAGCAGCTTGGTAGTTTCCGATACGCAGTATTTT. The encoded protein is CASSLVVSDTQYF.